The present T cell receptor beta chain was sequenced within a study of T cells expressing NK-cell markers. Study background: Beta-chain profiling covered CD3+CD56+NKG2C+, CD3+CD56+NKG2C- and CD3+CD56-NKG2C+ sorted subsets.

TCRdb reprocessed the 5' RACE reads and keeps a single row for each CDR3 protein, giving no DNA. The sample's table shows 140,000 or so distinct CDR3 sequences. Germline-derived CDR1 and CDR2 are MNHEY and SMNVEV (reference sequence). The CDR3 is 11 residues long. Sequencing used blood T cells: a sorted CD56 or NKG2C T cell subset, CD4+ or CD8+ T cells, or bulk PBMC T cells (not recorded which). This clonotype originated in a man younger than 30 in good health. The rearrangement links TRBV27 to TRBJ1-1; TCRdb selects TRBD1, and the lack of DNA leaves this call unchecked. This chain's CDR3 is CASSLGREAFF.